These T cell receptor beta chains were read from a single sample in a study of T cell responses to AZD1222 COVID-19 vaccine. The data were produced by immunoSEQ multiplex PCR, yet TCRdb's version contains in-frame clones alone and is incomplete. The table records 130,000 or so clones, around 90% of them present only once. The sequences come from peripheral blood, collected 28 days after the second AZD1222 dose. These receptors all stem from an adult who received the AZD1222 COVID-19 vaccine. Both conserved end residues are part of each CDR3. The D gene is left open where the match is weak. Some rows mark clone size as missing; the rest say once, few, many or name a class of expanded clone.

D | J | V | size | DNA | CDR3
. | TRBJ1-1 | TRBV25-1 | . | TGTGCCAGCATTAGAAACACTGAAGCTTTCTTT | CASIRNTEAFF
. | TRBJ1-2 | TRBV20-1 | . | TGCAGTGCTCCCCTAGCGTATGGCTACACCTTC | CSAPLAYGYTF
TRBD2 | TRBJ2-7 | TRBV30 | . | TGTGCCTGGAGTGGGGGACTAGCGGGGGACTATTACGAGCAGTACTTC | CAWSGGLAGDYYEQYF
. | TRBJ2-2 | TRBV19 | . | TGTGCCAGTACCCCTGTACCCAGGACCGGGGAGCTGTTTTTT | CASTPVPRTGELFF
. | TRBJ2-7 | TRBV28 | . | TGTGCCAGCACTAGCCCCCAGGGCCCCTTTCACGAGCAGTACTTC | CASTSPQGPFHEQYF
. | TRBJ2-7 | TRBV10-2 | . | TGCGCCAGCAGTGAGTTTTTAGTAGGGGATTGGGCCTACGAGCAGTACTTC | CASSEFLVGDWAYEQYF
. | TRBJ2-5 | TRBV3-1/TRBV3-2 | . | TGTGCCAGCAGCCACACTGGGGTGTACCAAGAGACCCAGTACTTC | CASSHTGVYQETQYF
TRBD1 | TRBJ1-3 | TRBV19 | . | TGTGCCAGTAGTCGACAGGGAGTTGGAAACACCATATATTTT | CASSRQGVGNTIYF
. | TRBJ1-1 | TRBV19 | . | TGTGCCAGTAGTATGGGGTCGGGGTTCTCTGAAGCTTTCTTT | CASSMGSGFSEAFF
. | TRBJ1-3 | TRBV30 | . | TGTGCCTGGAGTGTACAGGAGGGCCTTTTCTCTGGAAACACCATATATTTT | CAWSVQEGLFSGNTIYF
. | TRBJ2-1 | TRBV11-2 | . | TGTGCCAGCAGCTTAAGTCCGGATTGGACACACAATGAGCAGTTCTTC | CASSLSPDWTHNEQFF
. | TRBJ1-1 | TRBV2 | . | TGTGCCAGCACAGCGGACAGGAACACTGAAGCTTTCTTT | CASTADRNTEAFF
. | TRBJ1-6 | TRBV5-1 | . | TGCGCCAGCAGCTTGGGGCGTGGGGGCTCACCCCTCCACTTT | CASSLGRGGSPLHF
TRBD1 | TRBJ2-7 | TRBV10-3 | . | TGTGCCATCAGTCCACTAGTTGGGACAGGGGGCGGGTACGAGCAGTACTTC | CAISPLVGTGGGYEQYF
TRBD2 | TRBJ2-7 | TRBV7-7 | once | TGTGCTAGCAGCGCCGATTGGGGGGGATTTCAGTACTTC | CASSADWGGFQYF
TRBD1 | TRBJ1-2 | TRBV19 | . | TGTGCCAGTAGTATAGGGAAGGGGGCAGGAGGCTACACCTTC | CASSIGKGAGGYTF
. | TRBJ2-7 | TRBV9 | . | TGTGCCAGCAGCGTAGAGGAAGGCTCCCTCTACGAGCAGTACTTC | CASSVEEGSLYEQYF
TRBD2 | TRBJ2-3 | TRBV28 | . | TGTGCCAGCAGTTTATTGGGACTAGGAACGGATACGCAGTATTTT | CASSLLGLGTDTQYF
TRBD2 | TRBJ2-7 | TRBV20-1 | . | TGCAGTGCGCCCCTAGCGGGAGGCACGTACTTC | CSAPLAGGTYF
TRBD1 | TRBJ1-2 | TRBV7-2 | . | TGTGCCAGCAGCGTAGGGACAGGGTTGTATGGCTACACCTTC | CASSVGTGLYGYTF
. | TRBJ1-6 | TRBV11-3 | . | TGTGCCAGCAGCTCCAGGAGTTCCTATAATTCACCCCTCCACTTT | CASSSRSSYNSPLHF
. | TRBJ2-7 | TRBV14 | . | TGTGCCAGCAGCCAAGATCGGGCTTGGCAGGCCTCCTACGAGCAGTACTTC | CASSQDRAWQASYEQYF
. | TRBJ2-4 | TRBV4-2 | . | TGTGCCAGCAGCCAAGGTGCGGGGAGGACCGAAAACATTCAGTACTTC | CASSQGAGRTENIQYF
. | TRBJ1-2 | TRBV5-1 | . | TGCGCCAGCAGCTCGGGTGGGGGGCTGAGCTATGGCTACACCTTC | CASSSGGGLSYGYTF
. | TRBJ1-1 | TRBV10-2 | once | TGCGCCAGCCAAAGGGGCGGAAACACTGAAGCTTTCTTT | CASQRGGNTEAFF
. | TRBJ1-4 | TRBV19 | . | TGTGCCAGTAGTAACCCACAGGAAAAACTGTTTTTT | CASSNPQEKLFF
TRBD1 | TRBJ1-1 | TRBV2 | . | TGTGCCAGCAGTGGGACAGGGGGCACTGAAGCTTTCTTT | CASSGTGGTEAFF
. | TRBJ2-3 | TRBV4-2 | . | TGTGCCAGCAGCCAAGAGGGGGGCGGAACAGATACGCAGTATTTT | CASSQEGGGTDTQYF
. | TRBJ1-5 | TRBV7-9 | . | TGTGCCAGCAGCTTAGGACAGATTAATCAGCCCCAGCATTTT | CASSLGQINQPQHF
TRBD1 | TRBJ2-1 | TRBV7-2 | . | TGTGCCAGCAGCTCCTGGACAGGGGGCTCCTACAATGAGCAGTTCTTC | CASSSWTGGSYNEQFF
TRBD1 | TRBJ2-5 | TRBV28 | . | TGTGCCAGCCAAGGGACAGGGGTAGAGGCCCAGTACTTC | CASQGTGVEAQYF
TRBD2 | TRBJ2-1 | TRBV25-1 | . | TGTGCCAGCAGTGAAATATTAGCGGGAGGTGCGAATGAGCAGTTCTTC | CASSEILAGGANEQFF
. | TRBJ2-6 | TRBV13 | . | TGTGCCAGCAGCCGTACCGCCGTCGGGGCCAACGTCCTGACTTTC | CASSRTAVGANVLTF
TRBD2 | TRBJ2-1 | TRBV5-1 | . | TGCGCCAGCAGCCAGCTCAGGACTAGCGGGATTGGTGAGCAGTTCTTC | CASSQLRTSGIGEQFF
TRBD1 | TRBJ1-1 | TRBV29-1 | few | TGCAGCGTTCGGGGACAGGGGAACACTGAAGCTTTCTTT | CSVRGQGNTEAFF
. | TRBJ2-7 | TRBV7-9 | . | TGTGCCAGCAGCTTCTCCAGCGTGTACGAGCAGTACTTC | CASSFSSVYEQYF
TRBD2 | TRBJ2-7 | TRBV10-1 | few | TGCGCCAGCAGTGAGCCCAATAGCGGGAGGGGTGAGCAGTACTTC | CASSEPNSGRGEQYF
TRBD1 | TRBJ1-2 | TRBV6-5 | . | TGTGCCAGCAGTTCGCCACCAGGGGGTTGGGATGGCTACACCTTC | CASSSPPGGWDGYTF
. | TRBJ2-7 | TRBV19 | . | TGTGCCAGTAGTATTGGACAGAGATACGAGCAGTACTTC | CASSIGQRYEQYF
. | TRBJ1-2 | TRBV6-5 | . | TGTGCCAGCAGTTACGACCCCTCGGGGAACTATGGCTACACCTTC | CASSYDPSGNYGYTF
. | TRBJ1-1 | TRBV2 | . | TGTGCCAACTCCCGGGACATGAACACTGAAGCTTTCTTT | CANSRDMNTEAFF
. | TRBJ1-1 | TRBV7-3 | . | TGTGCCAGCAGCTTAACCGCCGGGACCGCTCGTGGTGAAGCTTTCTTT | CASSLTAGTARGEAFF